The next 8 T cell receptor beta chains were all read from a single sample in a study of cytomegalovirus exposure and HLA in healthy donors. The PCR contained 60 Vbeta and 13 Jbeta primers. The table came from immunoSEQ multiplex PCR; TCRdb's copy has only in-frame clones and leaves some out. The data show 170,000 or so clones, roughly 83% seen once. The sequencing input was PBMCs. The origin of the receptors is a boy aged 2 to 10 in good health and CMV-seronegative.

This chain joins TRBV27 and TRBJ1-5; no firm D call. This CDR3 has 15 residues. V lost 5 bases to trimming and J lost 2 bases, with 13 bases between them. The germline V gene has CDR1 MNHEY and CDR2 SMNVEV (reference sequence). The CDR3 reads CASSRAGIGNQPQHF. CDR3 nucleotide sequence: TGTGCCAGCAGTAGGGCGGGGATCGGCAATCAGCCCCAGCATTTT.

This clone was seen once. J is TRBJ2-5 and V is TRBV9; D gene unclear. V lost 0 bases and J 5 bases, leaving 14 bases between the germline ends. The CDR3 length is 15 residues. Germline V gives CDR1 SGDLS, CDR2 YYNGEE. The CDR3 region is CASSVARRQKETQYF. DNA of the CDR3: TGTGCCAGCAGCGTAGCGAGACGACAAAAGGAGACCCAGTACTTC.

The chain recombines TRBV7-9 with TRBJ2-1; no definite D call. Germline loops: CDR1 SEHNR, CDR2 FQNEAQ (reference sequence). V dropped 5 bases and J dropped 7 bases, with 18 bases sitting between them. The CDR3 runs to 15 residues. The chain's CDR3 is CASSRISTLPNEQFF. The CDR3, as DNA: TGTGCCAGCAGCCGAATTAGCACCCTCCCGAATGAGCAGTTCTTC. The whole variable domain, remainder taken from reference TRBV7-9 and TRBJ2-1, is DTGVSQNPRHKITKRGQNVTFRCDPISEHNRLYWYRQTLGQGPEFLTYFQNEAQLEKSRLLSDRFSAERPKGSFSTLEIQRTEQGDSAMYLCASSRISTLPNEQFFGPGTRLTVL.

The chain's CDR3 is CASSFPGTGCGYTF. The CDR3 nucleotides are TGTGCCAGCAGCTTTCCCGGGACAGGGTGTGGCTACACCTTC. This chain uses TRBV7-2 with TRBJ1-2; 9 bases line up with TRBD1. V dropped 3 bases and J dropped 7; count of bases not matched to a gene: 6. Germline CDR1 reads SGHTA; CDR2 reads FQGNSA. The length of the CDR3 is 14 residues.

In its sample, this clone was seen a few times. The chain recombines TRBV7-9 with TRBJ2-1; D uncertain. Germline V CDR1 and CDR2: SEHNR, FQNEAQ (reference sequence). The length of the CDR3 is 15 residues. Trimming removed 5 bases from V and 6 bases from J, with 17 bases in between. The CDR3 sequence: CASSQLRRVFNEQFF. The CDR3 DNA sequence: TGTGCCAGCAGCCAACTAAGAAGAGTTTTCAATGAGCAGTTCTTC.

The chain uses TRBV5-1 and TRBJ2-5; TRBD1 might be the D (5 bases). This CDR3 comprises 14 residues. CDR1 is SGHRS and CDR2 is YFSETQ in the germline V gene. Trimming took off 0 bases at V and 2 bases at J, with 8 bases between the two ends. CDR3 in amino acids: CASSLVQGQETQYF. CDR3 coding DNA: TGCGCCAGCAGCTTGGTCCAGGGTCAAGAGACCCAGTACTTC.

This chain links TRBV7-6 with TRBJ2-7, with 10 bases identical to TRBD1. V shed 1 base and J 7 bases; nucleotides not matched to a gene: 4. Germline loops: CDR1 SGHVS, CDR2 FNYEAQ. There are 14 residues in the CDR3. The CDR3: CASSLGDRGREQYF. The CDR3 nucleotides read TGTGCCAGCAGCTTAGGGGACAGGGGAAGAGAGCAGTACTTC.

The gene calls are TRBV30 and TRBJ2-5; 10 bases are a match to TRBD2. This CDR3 has 16 residues. Trimming removed 0 bases from V and 11 bases from J; junction bases left unmatched: 15. Germline V CDR1 and CDR2: GTSNPN, SVGIG (reference sequence). This CDR3 is CAWSVRGLAGAKEQYF. CDR3 in DNA: TGTGCCTGGAGTGTAAGGGGGCTAGCGGGAGCAAAGGAGCAGTACTTC.